Below, 18 T cell receptor beta chains from the same sample are listed, as sequenced in a study of blood T cells in healthy people across ages. A second PCR of 7 to 11 cycles used a sample-barcoded 5' primer and a J-beta primer mix. TCRdb itself ran the 5' RACE reads through MiXCR, one entry per CDR3 protein. In the table there are about 800,000 distinct CDR3 sequences, 58% of which are singletons. The sample consisted of blood. These receptors originate from a man younger than 40 in good health.

The CDR3 DNA is TGTGCCAGCAGCGCGCGAGGGTCGAGGAATGAGCAGTTCTTC. Protein: CASSARGSRNEQFF. The chain employs TRBV6-5 and TRBJ2-1; TRBD2 might be the D (5 bases). Trimming took off 6 bases at V and 7 bases at J, with 16 bases between the two ends. This CDR3 is 14 amino acids long. Germline values: CDR1 MNHEY, CDR2 SVGAGI.

The chain carries TRBV6-2 or TRBV6-3 and TRBJ2-1, with 11 bases matching TRBD2. The CDR3 sequence is 14 residues long. The V gene end was trimmed by 5 bases and the J gene end by 6 bases; junction bases not matched to a gene: 3. Germline CDR1 and CDR2: MNHEY and SVGEGT. The CDR3 reads CASSDLAGGNEQFF. The CDR3 nucleotides read TGTGCCAGCAGTGATCTAGCGGGAGGCAATGAGCAGTTCTTC.

This clonotype was observed a few times. This rearrangement joins TRBV4-3 to TRBJ2-1, with TRBD2 as a possible D gene (5 bases). Per germline, CDR1 LGHNA and CDR2 YSLEER. The CDR3 has 16 amino acids. Between the trimmed V and J ends, which lost 3 bases and 6 bases, there was a span of 18 bases. The CDR3 DNA sequence: TGCGCCAGCAGCCATGGACCTCTAGCCGTCTTCAATGAGCAGTTCTTC. Translating gives CASSHGPLAVFNEQFF.

The chain employs TRBV7-2 and TRBJ1-6; a possible D gene is TRBD1 (5 bases). The V and J ends lost 5 bases and 2 bases respectively, with 13 bases between them. This CDR3 is built from 16 residues. CDR1 is SGHTA and CDR2 is FQGNSA in the germline V gene. The CDR3 nucleotides read TGTGCCAGCAGCCCCTATCTAGGGGCCTATAATTCACCCCTCCACTTT. Translated: CASSPYLGAYNSPLHF.

This chain uses TRBV9 with TRBJ1-2; TRBD1 might be the D (5 bases). Trimming pared 3 bases from V and 6 bases from J, leaving 15 bases between. This CDR3 contains 14 residues. Per the germline V gene, CDR1 is SGDLS and CDR2 is YYNGEE. The CDR3 coding sequence is TGTGCCAGCAGCGAGAGGCCATCGGGGCATGGCTACACCTTC. It translates to CASSERPSGHGYTF.

A word on this clonotype: One end of the junction does not line up with germline, which may come from a read error. The chain uses TRBV7-8 and TRBJ1-1, with D tentatively TRBD1 (5 bases). This CDR3 contains 18 residues. Germline V lookup: CDR1 SGHVS, CDR2 FQNEAQ. The CDR3 nucleotides read TGTGCCAGCAGCTTAGCGCGAGGGACCCAGCGGGAGTACACTGGAGCTTTCTTT. This sequence encodes CASSLARGTQREYTGAFF.

The V gene is TRBV5-1, the J gene TRBJ2-1; no clear D gene. V was pared by 0 bases and J by 5 bases, with 12 bases between. The CDR3 length is 15 residues. CDR1 is SGHRS, CDR2 YFSETQ, per germline. CDR3 sequence (DNA): TGCGCCAGCAGCTTGGTTGGGCGACCGAACAATGAGCAGTTCTTC. The encoded protein is CASSLVGRPNNEQFF.

J is TRBJ2-3 and V is TRBV29-1, with D perhaps matching TRBD1 or TRBD2 (6 bases each). CDR1 is SQVTM and CDR2 is ANQGSEA in the germline V gene. CDR3 length: 14 residues. V lost 6 bases and J lost 4, with 17 bases in between. Written as DNA, the CDR3 is TGCAGCGTCGCCGCAGGGGAGGTCGCAGATACGCAGTATTTT. Translating it yields CSVAAGEVADTQYF.

This clonotype was counted ten times or more. J is TRBJ1-2 and V is TRBV20-1; D remains ambiguous. CDR1 and CDR2 (germline): DFQATT, SNEGSKA (reference sequence). CDR3 length: 13 residues. The V gene lost 5 bases and the J gene lost 3 bases, with 13 bases spanning the gap. DNA of the CDR3: TGCAGTGCTTCTCGTCAGAAATACTATGGCTACACCTTC. It yields the protein CSASRQKYYGYTF.

This clonotype was detected a few times. This chain uses TRBV7-2 with TRBJ2-5; TRBD2 matches 9 bases. This CDR3 region has 15 residues. CDR1 SGHTA and CDR2 FQGNSA come from the germline V gene. With V trimmed by 5 bases and J by 5 bases, 9 bases remained unmatched. In DNA form, the CDR3 reads TGTGCCAGCAGCCCCCGAGCGGGAGGTGTGGAGACCCAGTACTTC. Translation: CASSPRAGGVETQYF.

This rearrangement joins TRBV29-1 to TRBJ2-5; 10 nucleotides line up with TRBD1. The CDR3 loop spans 13 amino acids. The trim removed 6 bases at V and 5 bases at J, leaving 6 bases unmatched. Germline values: CDR1 SQVTM, CDR2 ANQGSEA. CDR3 DNA sequence: TGCAGCGTGGTGACAGGGGGCGAGGAGACCCAGTACTTC. Residues: CSVVTGGEETQYF.

This clonotype was seen once. This rearrangement joins TRBV20-1 to TRBJ2-1; weak D call: TRBD2 (5 bases). Germline V gene data show CDR1 as DFQATT and CDR2 as SNEGSKA (reference sequence). The V end lost 7 bases, the J end lost 4 bases, and 23 bases lay between the germline ends. CDR3 length: 16 residues. The CDR3 region is CSVMAGLDKLYNEQFF. The CDR3 region has the DNA TGCAGTGTCATGGCGGGTCTAGACAAACTATACAATGAGCAGTTCTTC.

The chain is built from TRBV21-1 and TRBJ2-5; TRBD1, the D gene given by the table, was not confirmed from the DNA. TRBV21-1 is flagged as a pseudogene. This CDR3 region has 15 residues. CDR3: CASAPDRCFEETQYF. In nucleotides, the CDR3 is TGTGCCAGCGCCCCGGACAGGTGTTTTGAGGAGACCCAGTACTTC.

This chain links TRBV27 with TRBJ1-5; D not resolved. Per the germline V gene, CDR1 is MNHEY and CDR2 is SMNVEV (reference sequence). The CDR3 is 12 amino acids. The germline V and J ends were trimmed by 4 bases and 4 bases, with 5 bases remaining between them. The CDR3 region is CASSSKNQPQHF. CDR3 coding DNA: TGTGCCAGCAGTTCGAAAAATCAGCCCCAGCATTTT.

The chain combines TRBV7-2 with TRBJ1-2; perhaps TRBD1 as D (5 bases). V was trimmed by 1 base and J by 7 bases, leaving 16 bases between them. Germline CDR1 is SGHTA and CDR2 is FQGNSA. The CDR3 covers 15 residues. The chain's CDR3 is CASSLEARAKGGYTF. CDR3 nucleotide sequence: TGTGCCAGCAGCTTAGAGGCCAGGGCAAAAGGTGGCTACACCTTC.

To note about this clonotype: Relative to the germline gene, one junction end is altered; a read error may explain this. This chain connects TRBV9 to TRBJ2-1; D is perhaps TRBD1 (5 bases). CDR1 and CDR2 from the germline V gene are SGDLS and YYNGEE. The CDR3 loop spans 15 amino acids. CDR3 DNA: TGTGCCAGCGGCGTAAAGGGAAGGGGATACAATGAGCAGTTCTTC. This encodes CASGVKGRGYNEQFF.

The V and J genes are TRBV12-3 or TRBV12-4 and TRBJ2-7; D may be TRBD1 or TRBD2 (5 bases each). Trimming cost V 5 bases and J 2 bases, with 10 bases left between them. The CDR3 totals 13 residues. This CDR3 is CASSGGPTYEQYF. The CDR3 DNA reads as TGTGCCAGCAGTGGGGGTCCGACCTACGAGCAGTACTTC.

This clonotype was seen more than once but under ten times. This chain links TRBV28 with TRBJ1-5, with D unresolved. The CDR3 extends over 15 amino acids. V was shortened by 5 bases and J by 5 bases, with 16 bases between the two germline ends. Germline V gene sequence: CDR1 MDHEN, CDR2 SYDVKM. CDR3 bases: TGTGCCAGCAGTCCGAATGTCGTCGGCCATCAGCCCCAGCATTTT. Amino acids: CASSPNVVGHQPQHF.